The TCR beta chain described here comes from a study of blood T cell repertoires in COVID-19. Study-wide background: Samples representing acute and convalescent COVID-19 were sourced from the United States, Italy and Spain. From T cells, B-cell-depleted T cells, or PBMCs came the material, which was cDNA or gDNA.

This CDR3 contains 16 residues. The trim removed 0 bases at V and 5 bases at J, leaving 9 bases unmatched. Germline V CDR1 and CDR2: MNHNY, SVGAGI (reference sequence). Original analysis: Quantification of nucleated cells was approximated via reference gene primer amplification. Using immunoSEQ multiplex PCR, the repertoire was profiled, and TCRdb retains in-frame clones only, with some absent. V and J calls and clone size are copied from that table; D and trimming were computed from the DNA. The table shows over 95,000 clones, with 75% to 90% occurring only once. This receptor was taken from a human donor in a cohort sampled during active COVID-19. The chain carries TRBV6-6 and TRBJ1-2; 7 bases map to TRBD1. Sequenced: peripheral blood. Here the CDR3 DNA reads TGTGCCAGCAGTTACTCGGCGAACAGGGGCTTTTATGGCTACACCTTC. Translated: CASSYSANRGFYGYTF.